Reported below is one T cell receptor (beta chain). The antigen is unknown. These data belong to a study of OX40 agonist ivuxolimab in advanced cancers. Trimming left V 0 bases short and J 2 bases short, with 8 bases between. Per germline, CDR1 LNHDA and CDR2 SQIVND (reference sequence). The CDR3 loop spans 15 amino acids. Overall study results and limits: Both blood CD4+ and CD8+ T cells showed clonal growth by week 6 at 0.1 to 3.0 mg/kg.

Generated by immunoSEQ multiplex PCR, the TCRdb table keeps only in-frame clones and is missing some. The table has around 97,000 clones, about nine tenths seen once. The V gene is TRBV19, the J gene TRBJ2-4, with D uncertain. The specimen was CD4+ or CD8+ T cells sorted from blood, collected in a trial of the OX40 agonist ivuxolimab. The source is an adult with an advanced solid tumor such as melanoma, head and neck, liver or kidney cancer. The CDR3 bases are TGTGCCAGTAGTATAGATCGGGCGACCAAAAACATTCAGTACTTC. Encoded protein: CASSIDRATKNIQYF.